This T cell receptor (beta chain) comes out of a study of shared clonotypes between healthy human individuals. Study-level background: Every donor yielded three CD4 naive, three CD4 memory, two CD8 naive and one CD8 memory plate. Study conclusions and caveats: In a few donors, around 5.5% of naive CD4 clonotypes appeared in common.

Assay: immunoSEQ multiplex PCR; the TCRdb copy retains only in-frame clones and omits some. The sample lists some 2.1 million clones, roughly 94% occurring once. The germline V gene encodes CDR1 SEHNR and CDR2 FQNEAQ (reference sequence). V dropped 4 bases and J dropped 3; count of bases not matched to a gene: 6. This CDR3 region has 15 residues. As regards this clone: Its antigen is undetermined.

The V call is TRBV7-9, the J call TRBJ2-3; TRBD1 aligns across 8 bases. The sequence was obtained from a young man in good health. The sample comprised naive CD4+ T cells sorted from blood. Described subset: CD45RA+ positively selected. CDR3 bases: TGTGCCAGCAGCTCAGGACAGGGATTAACAGATACGCAGTATTTT. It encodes CASSSGQGLTDTQYF.